The rows below give T cell receptor beta chains drawn from one sample of a study of blood T cell repertoires in COVID-19. The repertoire was sequenced with immunoSEQ multiplex PCR; TCRdb's copy has only in-frame clones and lacks some. The table lists approximately 400,000 clones, 70% to 90% of them singletons. Specimen: PBMCs or T cells enriched from blood (not recorded which). All receptors come from a young man who had recovered from COVID-19. The CDR3 runs from the conserved cysteine through the conserved F or W. A D gene is named only where the DNA matches it firmly. For some rows the clone size is stated as once, few or many, or as a class when expanded; others skip it.

>TRBV9|TRBD1|TRBJ1-2|.
TGTGCCAGCAGCGGAGGACAGGACGCCTCTGGGGGCTACACCTTC
CASSGGQDASGGYTF
>TRBV2|TRBD1|TRBJ1-5|.
TGTGCCAGCAGTGCAAACAGGGGGTATCAGCCCCAGCATTTT
CASSANRGYQPQHF
>TRBV19|TRBD2|TRBJ2-3|once
TGTGCCACCACAGCGGGGGCCGGCACAGATACGCAGTATTTT
CATTAGAGTDTQYF
>TRBV5-4|.|TRBJ1-1|.
TGTGCCAGCAGTGGGGGCCTAATGAACACTGAAGCTTTCTTT
CASSGGLMNTEAFF
>TRBV5-6|TRBD1|TRBJ1-4|.
TGTGCCAGCAGCGCTGGGACAGTCGAAAAACTGTTTTTT
CASSAGTVEKLFF
>TRBV7-6|TRBD1|TRBJ2-7|once
TGTGCCAGCAGCTTAGGAGGACAGGGTTGGTACGAGCAGTACTTC
CASSLGGQGWYEQYF
>TRBV10-3|TRBD1|TRBJ2-7|.
TGTGCCATCAGTAAAACAGGGGGCTTGAACGAGCAGTACTTC
CAISKTGGLNEQYF
>TRBV30|TRBD1|TRBJ1-1|.
TGTGCCTGGAGTTATGGGACAGGGGGATATACTGAAGCTTTCTTT
CAWSYGTGGYTEAFF
>TRBV27|.|TRBJ2-2|.
TGTGCCAGCAGTTTATCCACAGTGACCGGGGAGCTGTTTTTT
CASSLSTVTGELFF
>TRBV18|TRBD1|TRBJ2-3|.
TGTGCCAGCTCACCTCAGGAAGGGGGCGGAGATACGCAGTATTTT
CASSPQEGGGDTQYF
>TRBV6-2/TRBV6-3|TRBD2|TRBJ2-5|.
TGTGCCAGCAGTTACATAGAATCGGCGGGGGGGCCGGTGGAGACCCAGTACTTC
CASSYIESAGGPVETQYF
>TRBV29-1|.|TRBJ2-1|.
TGCAGCGGGACCGGACCTGGCGGGAATGAGCAGTTCTTC
CSGTGPGGNEQFF
>TRBV20-1|TRBD2|TRBJ2-1|.
TGCAGTGCTAGTGGGGAGGGGCCCTACAATGAGCAGTTCTTC
CSASGEGPYNEQFF
>TRBV5-6|.|TRBJ1-3|.
TGTGCCAGCAGCTTAGCAAACACCATATATTTT
CASSLANTIYF
>TRBV4-1|.|TRBJ1-6|.
TGCGCCAGCAGCCAAGGGAGGGTTGGCGTTAATTCACCCCTCCACTTT
CASSQGRVGVNSPLHF
>TRBV11-3|TRBD1|TRBJ2-2|.
TGTGCCAGCAGCGTCGGACAGGGGAACACCGGGGAGCTGTTTTTT
CASSVGQGNTGELFF
>TRBV27|TRBD1|TRBJ2-4|.
TGTGCCAGCAGTTCGTCAGGGGGTAGCCAAAACATTCAGTACTTC
CASSSSGGSQNIQYF
>TRBV3-1/TRBV3-2|.|TRBJ1-4|.
TGTGCCAGCAGCCAAATGCTCTTCCGAGTTCCAAAAAAACTGTTTTTT
CASSQMLFRVPKKLFF
>TRBV18|.|TRBJ2-3|.
TGTGCCAGCTCACTCAGACAGGATACCGCCACAGATACGCAGTATTTT
CASSLRQDTATDTQYF
>TRBV2|.|TRBJ2-2|.
TGTGCCAGCAGACTCGGCAGGGGCGGCGGGGAGCTGTTTTTT
CASRLGRGGGELFF
>TRBV27|TRBD1|TRBJ1-1|.
TGTGCCAGCAGTTCGGGACAGACCCTCACTGAAGCTTTCTTT
CASSSGQTLTEAFF
>TRBV6-5|TRBD1|TRBJ2-7|.
TGTGCCAGCAGTTACTCGGACAGGGGGTACGAGCAGTACTTC
CASSYSDRGYEQYF
>TRBV7-8|.|TRBJ2-7|.
TGTGCCAGCAGCTTAGCCGGACAGCACTACGAGCAGTACTTC
CASSLAGQHYEQYF
>TRBV7-2|.|TRBJ2-5|.
TGTGCCAGCAGCTTAAATGTAGGGGCTTTGGAGACCCAGTACTTC
CASSLNVGALETQYF
>TRBV19|.|TRBJ1-3|few
TGTGCCAGTTACAGGTCCCAGAACACCATATATTTT
CASYRSQNTIYF
>TRBV6-2/TRBV6-3|TRBD1|TRBJ2-7|.
TGTGCCAGCAGTGATAGAGGGACAGGGCCGCGGTACGAGCAGTACTTC
CASSDRGTGPRYEQYF
>TRBV4-1|TRBD1|TRBJ1-5|.
TGCGCCAGCAGCCAAGGGGGGGTGACAGGGGGCGGTCAGCCCCAGCATTTT
CASSQGGVTGGGQPQHF
>TRBV19|.|TRBJ1-2|.
TGTGCCAGTAGTGAGACAACAACCTATGGCTACACCTTC
CASSETTTYGYTF
>TRBV27|.|TRBJ1-1|.
TGTGCCAGCAGTTTCCGCGGTGGCACTGAAGCTTTCTTT
CASSFRGGTEAFF
>TRBV7-8|.|TRBJ1-6|.
TGTGCCAGCAGCTTAGAAGGTGTAGGGGACACCTATAATTCACCCCTCCACTTT
CASSLEGVGDTYNSPLHF
>TRBV5-5|.|TRBJ1-1|.
TGTGCCAGCAGCCCTGAGGGGGGGTTAAGTCGGACTGAAGCTTTCTTT
CASSPEGGLSRTEAFF
>TRBV10-3|.|TRBJ2-5|.
TGTGCCATCAGCCCCGGGACACAAGAGACCCAGTACTTC
CAISPGTQETQYF
>TRBV19|TRBD1|TRBJ1-1|once
TGTGCCAGTAGTATCAAGGGGGCGAGCACTGAAGCTTTCTTT
CASSIKGASTEAFF
>TRBV30|.|TRBJ1-1|.
TGTGCCTGGAGTTGGGGGCGAGTCACTGAAGCTTTCTTT
CAWSWGRVTEAFF
>TRBV18|.|TRBJ1-5|once
TGTGCCAGCTCACCCGTAGAGAGCAATCAGCCCCAGCATTTT
CASSPVESNQPQHF
>TRBV7-2|.|TRBJ2-7|.
TGTGCCAGCAGCTTAGGAGGATGGGGCAGGGTCAACGAGCAGTACTTC
CASSLGGWGRVNEQYF
>TRBV12-3/TRBV12-4|TRBD1|TRBJ1-2|.
TGTGCCAGCAGCGGGGACAGGGCTGACTACACCTTC
CASSGDRADYTF
>TRBV12-3/TRBV12-4|.|TRBJ1-1|.
TGTGCCAGCAGACTTATGGACACTGAAGCTTTCTTT
CASRLMDTEAFF
>TRBV7-2|TRBD1|TRBJ2-2|few
TGTGCCAGCAGCCTGGGGACAGGGGGCGGGGAGCTGTTTTTT
CASSLGTGGGELFF
>TRBV5-1|.|TRBJ2-3|few
TGCGCCAGCAGCCAGAAGACTTACACAGATACGCAGTATTTT
CASSQKTYTDTQYF
>TRBV2|TRBD1|TRBJ1-6|.
TGTGCCAGCAGTCTCCGGGACAGGGGAAATTCACCCCTCCACTTT
CASSLRDRGNSPLHF
>TRBV24-1|TRBD1|TRBJ2-1|.
TGTGCCACCAGTGATTTAGCCGCAGGGGGAAAGGACCCAAGCAATGAGCAGTTCTTC
CATSDLAAGGKDPSNEQFF
>TRBV9|TRBD1|TRBJ1-2|.
TGTGCCAGCGCCCCCACGACAGGGGGATGGTATGGCTACACCTTC
CASAPTTGGWYGYTF
>TRBV21-1|.|TRBJ2-2|once
TGTGCCAGCAGCCCTTCTGTCGGCAGGGCCCCCTCGGTGGAGCTGTTTTTT
CASSPSVGRAPSVELFF